The clone carrying this T cell receptor (beta chain) was seen a few times. Its specificity is not known. The data belong to a study of blood T cells in healthy people across ages. A second PCR, run for about 7 to 12 cycles, used a sample-barcoded 5' primer plus a J-beta primer mix. TCRdb re-called the 5' RACE reads with MiXCR, one entry per CDR3 protein. The sample includes 380,000 or so distinct CDR3 sequences, roughly half of them seen just once. Points from the study as a whole: Per million T cells, TCR beta diversity dropped roughly linearly as age increased. Those diversity estimates obtained from one million T cells were thought to be underestimates. Nothing was known about donor CMV status, and this possibly confounded expanded clonotype changes.

Per germline, CDR1 MDHEN and CDR2 SYDVKM. This CDR3 spans 15 amino acids. V lost 4 bases, J lost 4 bases, and 5 bases stayed unmatched. The receptor's source is a man between 60 and 70 years old in good health. The chain couples TRBV28 to TRBJ2-1; 9 nucleotides agree with TRBD2. Sequenced: blood. The CDR3 sequence: CASSSAGGPYNEQFF. In nucleotides, the CDR3 is TGTGCCAGCAGTTCCGCGGGAGGGCCGTACAATGAGCAGTTCTTC.